These 6 T cell receptor beta chains share one sample of origin, sequenced in a study of shared clonotypes between healthy human individuals. Sequenced by immunoSEQ multiplex PCR; TCRdb stores in-frame clones only, minus some. The sample includes 2 million to 2.5 million clones, around 95% of them seen just once. The sequencing input was naive CD4+ T cells sorted from blood. Subset reported: CD45RA+ positively selected. The receptors were gathered from a young man in good health.

This rearrangement joins TRBV6-1 to TRBJ1-6; D might be TRBD1 (5 bases). Deletions cut 6 bases from V and 15 bases from J, with 18 bases between. This CDR3 has 13 residues. Per the germline V gene, CDR1 is MNHNS and CDR2 is SASEGT. The CDR3 spells CASRSGHPADLHF. CDR3 sequence (DNA): TGTGCCAGCAGAAGTGGACACCCAGCGGACCTCCACTTT.

V and J are TRBV19 and TRBJ2-7, with D perhaps matching TRBD1 (6 bases). V was cut by 6 bases and J by 4 bases, with 19 bases left in between. The CDR3 is made up of 15 amino acids. The germline gives CDR1 LNHDA, CDR2 SQIVND (reference sequence). The CDR3 DNA reads as TGTGCCAGTAGCCATCTTAGGGGGATTGGGTACGAGCAGTACTTC. This codes for CASSHLRGIGYEQYF.

The V gene is TRBV5-4, the J gene TRBJ2-3, with 11 nucleotides matching TRBD2. Trimming took 5 bases from V and 6 from J; bases not matched to a gene: 8. Germline loops: CDR1 SGHNT, CDR2 YYREEE (reference sequence). This CDR3 has 15 amino acids. This CDR3 reads CASRLGTSGRDTQYF. CDR3 coding DNA: TGTGCCAGCAGATTAGGGACTAGCGGCAGGGATACGCAGTATTTT.

The chain is built from TRBV29-1 and TRBJ1-3; D is unclear. The CDR3 extends over 12 amino acids. Trimming pared 3 bases from V and 4 bases from J, leaving 7 bases between. Looked up from germline, CDR1 is SQVTM and CDR2 is ANQGSEA. Here the CDR3 reads CSVDTAGNTIYF. The CDR3 DNA reads TGCAGCGTTGACACCGCAGGAAACACCATATATTTT. Combining the CDR3 with reference TRBV29-1 and TRBJ1-3 gives the whole variable domain SAVISQKPSRDICQRGTSLTIQCQVDSQVTMMFWYRQQPGQSLTLIATANQGSEATYESGFVIDKFPISRPNLTFSTLTVSNMSPEDSSIYLCSVDTAGNTIYFGEGSWLTVV.

This chain links TRBV28 with TRBJ2-7, with 11 bases matching TRBD1. Germline V CDR1 and CDR2: MDHEN, SYDVKM. The ends lost 6 bases at V and 5 bases at J; junction bases unmatched: 6. This CDR3 spans 14 amino acids. The CDR3 region is CASRGTGGIDEQYF. CDR3 DNA sequence: TGTGCCAGCAGGGGGACAGGGGGAATAGACGAGCAGTACTTC.

In this sample, this clone turned up once. The chain couples TRBV7-2 to TRBJ2-7; TRBD1 matches at 7 bases. V gave up 6 bases and J gave up 0 bases; unmatched junction bases: 8. Germline CDR1 is SGHTA and CDR2 is FQGNSA. The CDR3 is 15 amino acids. The DNA for the CDR3 is TGTGCCAGCAGACAAACAGGGGCGAACTCCTACGAGCAGTACTTC. Its translation is CASRQTGANSYEQYF.